The rows below give T cell receptor beta chains drawn from one sample of a study of graft-versus-host responses after intestinal transplantation. Assay used: immunoSEQ multiplex PCR; TCRdb lists only in-frame clones, some missing. The sample lists over 7,500 clones, roughly 30% seen once, with less than 4% in the top ten. Material: alloreactive CD8+ T cells from a mixed lymphocyte reaction culture, obtained before transplantation. These receptor sequences come from a human patient who was an organ donor for intestinal transplantation. The CDR3 runs from the conserved cysteine through the conserved F or W. Fields, in order: clone size, D gene, J gene, V gene, CDR3 protein, CDR3 DNA. D genes are given only for firm matches. A clone size is listed for some rows: how often the clone was seen (once, few, many), or a class if it is expanded.

medium-sized,NA,TRBJ1-5,TRBV28,CASSLLRRTGNQPQHF,TGTGCCAGCAGTTTACTCCGACGGACAGGCAATCAGCCCCAGCATTTT
NA,TRBD2,TRBJ2-1,TRBV7-9,CASSPSAGGWNEQFF,TGTGCCAGCAGCCCCTCTGCGGGAGGGTGGAATGAGCAGTTCTTC
NA,NA,TRBJ1-1,TRBV19,CASSIRRGEATEAFF,TGTGCCAGTAGTATTCGGAGGGGTGAGGCCACTGAAGCTTTCTTT
few,TRBD1,TRBJ2-2,TRBV19,CASIDRDMINTGELFF,TGTGCCAGTATCGACAGGGATATGATAAACACCGGGGAGCTGTTTTTT
few,NA,TRBJ1-2,TRBV27,CASRIGGSLSGYTF,TGTGCCAGCCGGATCGGGGGATCGCTAAGTGGCTACACCTTC
few,NA,TRBJ1-3,TRBV9,CASSDLGLGNTIYF,TGTGCCAGCAGCGACCTGGGGCTCGGAAACACCATATATTTT
NA,NA,TRBJ1-2,TRBV27,CASSRTGNYGYTF,TGTGCCAGCAGTCGAACAGGGAACTATGGCTACACCTTC
few,NA,TRBJ2-7,TRBV27,CASSLTGHGYEQYF,TGTGCCAGCAGCCTGACAGGTCATGGCTACGAGCAGTACTTC
NA,NA,TRBJ1-1,TRBV27,CASRQGWYTEAFF,TGTGCCAGCCGGCAGGGCTGGTACACTGAAGCTTTCTTT
NA,TRBD1,TRBJ1-1,TRBV28,CASSQHYRGAAFF,TGTGCCAGCAGTCAACACTACAGGGGAGCTGCTTTCTTT
medium-sized,TRBD1,TRBJ1-1,TRBV6-5,CASSQGAGTEAFF,TGTGCCAGCAGTCAGGGGGCAGGCACTGAAGCTTTCTTT
few,TRBD1,TRBJ2-5,TRBV6-1,CASSGGQGDVETQYF,TGTGCCAGCAGTGGGGGACAGGGAGACGTGGAGACCCAGTACTTC
few,NA,TRBJ2-1,TRBV7-9,CASSLRRKNEQFF,TGTGCCAGCAGCTTAAGGAGGAAGAATGAGCAGTTCTTC
NA,TRBD2,TRBJ2-7,TRBV6-5,CASRSGLASTYEQYF,TGTGCCAGCAGAAGCGGACTAGCGTCTACCTACGAGCAGTACTTC
NA,TRBD2,TRBJ2-7,TRBV5-4,CASSQEVGGAYEQYF,TGTGCCAGCAGCCAAGAGGTCGGGGGGGCCTACGAGCAGTACTTC
few,NA,TRBJ1-1,TRBV11-2,CASSLGARAFF,TGTGCCAGCAGCTTAGGGGCGCGAGCTTTCTTT
NA,NA,TRBJ2-3,TRBV9,CASSLTDTQYF,TGTGCCAGCAGCCTCACAGATACGCAGTATTTT
NA,NA,TRBJ2-1,TRBV6-4,CASSDSYRSSYNEQFF,TGTGCCAGCAGTGACTCTTATAGAAGCTCCTACAATGAGCAGTTCTTC
once,NA,TRBJ1-5,TRBV27,CASSLSLQGNQPQHF,TGTGCCAGCAGTTTATCTCTACAGGGCAATCAGCCCCAGCATTTT
medium-sized,NA,TRBJ1-2,TRBV5-6,CASSLGGANYGYTF,TGTGCCAGCAGCTTGGGCGGTGCTAACTATGGCTACACCTTC
few,NA,TRBJ2-7,TRBV18,CASSPLRVRAGEQYF,TGTGCCAGCTCACCCCTCCGGGTCAGGGCCGGGGAGCAGTACTTC
NA,NA,TRBJ1-1,TRBV10-3,CAISSGRAEAFF,TGTGCCATCAGTTCCGGGAGGGCTGAAGCTTTCTTT
few,NA,TRBJ2-1,TRBV6-4,CASSDSAGSYNEQFF,TGTGCCAGCAGTGACTCAGCGGGCTCCTACAATGAGCAGTTCTTC
few,NA,TRBJ1-2,TRBV28,CASSWWPGSLYGYTF,TGTGCCAGCAGTTGGTGGCCCGGGTCCCTCTATGGCTACACCTTC
medium-sized,TRBD1,TRBJ2-2,TRBV28,CASNLAETGLSGELFF,TGTGCCAGCAACCTGGCCGAGACAGGGTTATCCGGGGAGCTGTTTTTT
medium-sized,TRBD2,TRBJ2-3,TRBV7-4,CASSLGRGGSDTQYF,TGTGCCAGCAGCTTAGGACGCGGGGGGTCAGATACGCAGTATTTT
NA,TRBD2,TRBJ2-1,TRBV19,CASSLLAATPNEQFF,TGTGCCAGTAGTTTACTAGCGGCCACCCCGAATGAGCAGTTCTTC
NA,TRBD2,TRBJ2-3,TRBV7-8,CASNEGTSGRTDTQYF,TGTGCCAGCAACGAGGGGACTAGCGGCCGCACAGATACGCAGTATTTT
NA,TRBD1,TRBJ2-7,TRBV5-8,CASSSPGTGYHEQYF,TGTGCCAGCAGCTCCCCCGGGACAGGGTACCACGAGCAGTACTTC
NA,TRBD1,TRBJ2-1,TRBV27,CASSLIGQGYEQFF,TGTGCCAGCAGTTTAATAGGACAGGGGTATGAGCAGTTCTTC
few,NA,TRBJ2-2,TRBV27,CASSPSGLLTGELFF,TGTGCCAGCAGTCCCTCGGGACTCCTCACCGGGGAGCTGTTTTTT
NA,TRBD2,TRBJ2-1,TRBV9,CASSVGTSSYNEQFF,TGTGCCAGCAGCGTAGGGACTAGCTCCTACAATGAGCAGTTCTTC
NA,NA,TRBJ1-1,TRBV7-2,CASSLSRGGMNTEAFF,TGTGCCAGCAGCTTAAGCCGGGGAGGGATGAACACTGAAGCTTTCTTT
few,TRBD1,TRBJ1-2,TRBV19,CASWGPKDRGPNLSYGYTF,TGTGCCAGTTGGGGTCCGAAAGACAGGGGTCCTAACCTCTCCTATGGCTACACCTTC
NA,NA,TRBJ1-2,TRBV7-9,CASSLEDVSRERHGYTF,TGTGCCAGCAGCTTAGAAGATGTATCCAGGGAAAGACATGGCTACACCTTC
NA,TRBD2,TRBJ2-2,TRBV15,CATSIRGGITGELFF,TGTGCCACCAGCATCCGGGGGGGCATAACCGGGGAGCTGTTTTTT
NA,NA,TRBJ1-3,TRBV11-1,CASSLAPDSSGNTIYF,TGTGCCAGCAGCTTAGCACCCGACAGCTCTGGAAACACCATATATTTT
few,TRBD1,TRBJ2-4,TRBV5-4,CASSPDRANGFSIQYF,TGTGCCAGCAGCCCGGACAGGGCCAATGGGTTCAGCATTCAGTACTTC
NA,TRBD2,TRBJ2-2,TRBV27,CASSIRTSGGSGELFF,TGTGCCAGCAGTATAAGGACTAGCGGGGGGAGCGGGGAGCTGTTTTTT
few,TRBD2,TRBJ2-7,TRBV2,CASSERAGVSSYEQYF,TGTGCCAGCAGTGAGAGGGCGGGAGTGTCTTCATACGAGCAGTACTTC
NA,NA,TRBJ2-7,TRBV9,CASSGTGSYEQYF,TGTGCCAGCAGCGGAACAGGGTCCTACGAGCAGTACTTC
NA,TRBD2,TRBJ2-1,TRBV4-1,CASSQDEASGSNEQFF,TGTGCCAGCAGCCAAGATGAGGCTAGCGGGAGCAATGAGCAGTTCTTC
NA,TRBD1,TRBJ2-7,TRBV4-1,CASSQDSFGTGSYEQYF,TGCGCCAGCAGCCAAGATAGTTTCGGGACAGGGTCCTACGAGCAGTACTTC
NA,NA,TRBJ1-1,TRBV29-1,CSVEDRAWEAFF,TGCAGCGTTGAAGACAGGGCTTGGGAAGCTTTCTTT
few,NA,TRBJ1-1,TRBV30,CAWSVEMNTEAFF,TGTGCCTGGAGTGTGGAGATGAACACTGAAGCTTTCTTT
few,NA,TRBJ2-7,TRBV29-1,CSVVGLKAYEQYF,TGCAGCGTTGTGGGACTGAAGGCATACGAGCAGTACTTC
few,NA,TRBJ2-2,TRBV11-3,CASCPTRGGTGELFF,TGTGCCAGCTGCCCAACCCGGGGTGGCACCGGGGAGCTGTTTTTT
few,NA,TRBJ1-5,TRBV6-1,CASSEEAGQGNQPQHF,TGTGCCAGCAGTGAAGAGGCAGGGCAGGGCAATCAGCCCCAGCATTTT